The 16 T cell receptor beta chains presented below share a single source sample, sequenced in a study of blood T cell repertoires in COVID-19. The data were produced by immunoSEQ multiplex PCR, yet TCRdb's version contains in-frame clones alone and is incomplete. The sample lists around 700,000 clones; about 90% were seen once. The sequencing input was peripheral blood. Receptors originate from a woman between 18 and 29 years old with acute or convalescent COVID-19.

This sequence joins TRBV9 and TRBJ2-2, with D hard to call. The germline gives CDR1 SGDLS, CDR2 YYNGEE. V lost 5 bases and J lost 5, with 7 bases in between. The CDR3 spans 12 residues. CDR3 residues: CASSYWTGELFF. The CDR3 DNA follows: TGTGCCAGCAGTTACTGGACCGGGGAGCTGTTTTTT.

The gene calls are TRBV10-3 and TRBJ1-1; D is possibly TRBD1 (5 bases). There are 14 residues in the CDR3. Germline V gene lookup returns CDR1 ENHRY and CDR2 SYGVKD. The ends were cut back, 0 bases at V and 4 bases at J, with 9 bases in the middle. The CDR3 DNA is TGTGCCATCAGTGAGTCGGGGCTACGCACTGAAGCTTTCTTT. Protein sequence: CAISESGLRTEAFF.

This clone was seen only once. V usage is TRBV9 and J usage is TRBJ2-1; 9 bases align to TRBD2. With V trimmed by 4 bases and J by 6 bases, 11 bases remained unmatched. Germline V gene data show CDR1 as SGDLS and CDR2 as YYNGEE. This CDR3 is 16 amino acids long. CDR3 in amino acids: CASSFEGSGGFNEQFF. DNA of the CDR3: TGTGCCAGCAGCTTCGAGGGGAGCGGGGGGTTCAATGAGCAGTTCTTC.

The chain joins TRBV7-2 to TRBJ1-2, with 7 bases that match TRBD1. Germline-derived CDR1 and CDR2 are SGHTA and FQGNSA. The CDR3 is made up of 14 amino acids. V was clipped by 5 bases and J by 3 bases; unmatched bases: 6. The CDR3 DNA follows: TGTGCCAGCAGCCCGCGACAGGGCTACTATGGCTACACCTTC. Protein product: CASSPRQGYYGYTF.

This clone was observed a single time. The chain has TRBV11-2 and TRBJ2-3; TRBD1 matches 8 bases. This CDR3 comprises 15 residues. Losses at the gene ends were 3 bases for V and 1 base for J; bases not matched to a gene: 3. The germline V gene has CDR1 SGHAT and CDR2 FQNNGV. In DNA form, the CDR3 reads TGTGCCAGCAGCTTCAGGGGGCCTGGCACAGATACGCAGTATTTT. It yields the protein CASSFRGPGTDTQYF.

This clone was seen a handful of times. CDR3 coding DNA: TGTGCCAGCAGTTACTCGACAGGGTTCAATGGCTACACCTTC. Protein sequence: CASSYSTGFNGYTF. V usage is TRBV6-5 and J usage is TRBJ1-2, with TRBD1 matching 7 bases. This CDR3 contains 14 residues. The ends lost 0 bases at V and 6 bases at J; junction bases unmatched: 4. Germline values: CDR1 MNHEY, CDR2 SVGAGI.

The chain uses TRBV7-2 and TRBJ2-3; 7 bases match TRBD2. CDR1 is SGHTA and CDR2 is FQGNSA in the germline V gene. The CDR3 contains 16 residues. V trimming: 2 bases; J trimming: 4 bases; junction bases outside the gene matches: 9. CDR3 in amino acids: CASSLNGAGVSDTQYF. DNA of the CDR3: TGTGCCAGCAGCTTAAATGGGGCGGGGGTTTCAGATACGCAGTATTTT. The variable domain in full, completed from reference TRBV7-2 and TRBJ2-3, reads GAGVSQSPSNKVTEKGKDVELRCDPISGHTALYWYRQSLGQGLEFLIYFQGNSAPDKSGLPSDRFSAERTGGSVSTLTIQRTQQEDSAVYLCASSLNGAGVSDTQYFGPGTRLTVL.

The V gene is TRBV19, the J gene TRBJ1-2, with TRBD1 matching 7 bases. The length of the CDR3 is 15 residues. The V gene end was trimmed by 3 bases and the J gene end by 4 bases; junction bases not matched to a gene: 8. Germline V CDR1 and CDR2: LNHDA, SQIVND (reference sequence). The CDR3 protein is CASSIDRVSIYGYTF. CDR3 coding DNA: TGTGCCAGTAGTATCGACAGGGTTTCAATCTATGGCTACACCTTC.

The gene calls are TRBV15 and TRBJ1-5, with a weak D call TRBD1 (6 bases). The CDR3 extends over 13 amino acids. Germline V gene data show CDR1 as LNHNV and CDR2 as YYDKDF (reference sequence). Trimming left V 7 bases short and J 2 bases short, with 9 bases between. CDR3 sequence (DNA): TGTGCCACCAATAACAGGGGCAATCAGCCCCAGCATTTT. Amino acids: CATNNRGNQPQHF.

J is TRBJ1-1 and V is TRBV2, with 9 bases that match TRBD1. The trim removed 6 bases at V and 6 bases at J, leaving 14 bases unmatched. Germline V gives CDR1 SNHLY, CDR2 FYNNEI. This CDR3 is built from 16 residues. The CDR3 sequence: CASRTSTGGVGAEAFF. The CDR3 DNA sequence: TGTGCCAGCAGGACTTCGACAGGGGGGGTCGGCGCTGAAGCTTTCTTT.

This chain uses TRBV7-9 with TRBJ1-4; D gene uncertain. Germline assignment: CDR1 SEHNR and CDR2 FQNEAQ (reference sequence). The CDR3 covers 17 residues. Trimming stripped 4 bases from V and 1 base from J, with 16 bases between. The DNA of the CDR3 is TGTGCCAGCAGCTCCTCGGTGAGGGATCGAACTAATGAAAAACTGTTTTTT. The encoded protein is CASSSSVRDRTNEKLFF. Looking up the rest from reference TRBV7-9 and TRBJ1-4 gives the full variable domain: DTGVSQNPRHKITKRGQNVTFRCDPISEHNRLYWYRQTLGQGPEFLTYFQNEAQLEKSRLLSDRFSAERPKGSFSTLEIQRTEQGDSAMYLCASSSSVRDRTNEKLFFGSGTQLSVL.

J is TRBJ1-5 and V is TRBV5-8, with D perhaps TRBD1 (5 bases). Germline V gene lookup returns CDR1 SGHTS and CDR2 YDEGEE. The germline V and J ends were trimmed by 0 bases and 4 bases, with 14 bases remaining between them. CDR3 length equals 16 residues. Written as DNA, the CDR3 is TGTGCCAGCAGCTTGGAACAGGCTGCAGTTAATCAGCCCCAGCATTTT. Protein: CASSLEQAAVNQPQHF.

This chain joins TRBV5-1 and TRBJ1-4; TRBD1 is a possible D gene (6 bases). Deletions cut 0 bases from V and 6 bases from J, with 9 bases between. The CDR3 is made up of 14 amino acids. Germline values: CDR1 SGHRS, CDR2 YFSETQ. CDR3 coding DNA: TGCGCCAGCAGCTTGGGGGACAAATATGAAAAACTGTTTTTT. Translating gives CASSLGDKYEKLFF.

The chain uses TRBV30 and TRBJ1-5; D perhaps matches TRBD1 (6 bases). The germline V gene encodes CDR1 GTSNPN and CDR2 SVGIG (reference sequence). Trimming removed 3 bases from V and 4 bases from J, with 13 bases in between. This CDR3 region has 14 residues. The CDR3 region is CAWSLDRMNQPQHF. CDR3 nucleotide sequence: TGTGCCTGGAGCCTCGACAGGATGAATCAGCCCCAGCATTTT.

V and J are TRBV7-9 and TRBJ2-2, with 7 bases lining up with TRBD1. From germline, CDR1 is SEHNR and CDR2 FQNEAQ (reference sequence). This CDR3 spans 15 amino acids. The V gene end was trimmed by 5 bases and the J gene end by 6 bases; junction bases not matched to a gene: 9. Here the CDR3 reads CASSTKGGYPGELFF. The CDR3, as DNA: TGTGCCAGCAGCACCAAAGGGGGCTATCCCGGGGAGCTGTTTTTT.

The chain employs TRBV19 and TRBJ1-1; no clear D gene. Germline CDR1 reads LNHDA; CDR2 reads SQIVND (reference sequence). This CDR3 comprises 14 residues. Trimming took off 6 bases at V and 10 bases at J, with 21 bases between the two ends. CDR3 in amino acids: CASSPPGYEGPAFF. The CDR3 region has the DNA TGTGCCAGTAGCCCCCCGGGGTATGAGGGCCCAGCTTTCTTT.